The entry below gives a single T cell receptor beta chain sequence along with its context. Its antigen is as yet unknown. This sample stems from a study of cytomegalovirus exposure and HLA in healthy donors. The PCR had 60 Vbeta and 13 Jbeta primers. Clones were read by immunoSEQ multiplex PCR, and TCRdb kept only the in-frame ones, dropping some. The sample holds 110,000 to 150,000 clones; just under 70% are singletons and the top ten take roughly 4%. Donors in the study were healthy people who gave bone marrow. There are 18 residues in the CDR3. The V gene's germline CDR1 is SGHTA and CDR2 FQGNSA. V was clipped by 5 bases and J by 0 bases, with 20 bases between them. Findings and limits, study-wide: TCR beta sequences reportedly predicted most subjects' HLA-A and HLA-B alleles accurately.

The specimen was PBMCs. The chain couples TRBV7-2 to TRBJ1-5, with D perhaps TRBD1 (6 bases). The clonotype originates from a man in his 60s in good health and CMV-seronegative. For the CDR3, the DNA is TGTGCCAGCAGCCAGCACGAAAGGGGGAGCTATAGCAATCAGCCCCAGCATTTT. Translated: CASSQHERGSYSNQPQHF.